This T cell receptor beta chain was found in a study of T cell responses to AZD1222 COVID-19 vaccine. Generated by immunoSEQ multiplex PCR, the TCRdb table keeps only in-frame clones and is missing some. The sample contains some 180,000 clones, over 80% of which appear only once. Germline V gene sequence: CDR1 LGHDT, CDR2 YNNKEL (reference sequence). The trim removed 4 bases at V and 0 bases at J, leaving 6 bases unmatched. This CDR3 region has 17 residues. This receptor was obtained from an adult who received the MenACWY meningococcal vaccine as a control. The sequencing used peripheral blood, collected 28 days after the second dose of the MenACWY control vaccine. The J gene is TRBJ1-6, the V gene TRBV3-1 (or the pseudogene TRBV3-2), with 7 positions matching TRBD1. The CDR3 DNA is TGTGCCAGCAGCCTTACGGGACAGATCTCCTATAATTCACCCCTCCACTTT. This sequence encodes CASSLTGQISYNSPLHF.